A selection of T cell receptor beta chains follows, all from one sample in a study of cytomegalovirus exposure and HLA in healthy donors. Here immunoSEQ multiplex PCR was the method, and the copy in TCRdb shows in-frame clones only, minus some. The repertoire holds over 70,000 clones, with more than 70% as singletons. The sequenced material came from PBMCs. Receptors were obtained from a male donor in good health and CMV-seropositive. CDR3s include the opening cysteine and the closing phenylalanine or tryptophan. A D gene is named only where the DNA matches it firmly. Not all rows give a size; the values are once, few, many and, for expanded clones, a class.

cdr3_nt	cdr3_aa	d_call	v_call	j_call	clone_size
TGTGCCAGCAGTCAGAGGACAGGGCTCTACGAGCAGTACTTC	CASSQRTGLYEQYF	TRBD1	TRBV27	TRBJ2-7	few
TGCGCCAGCAGCGGGACAGGGGGCCGGGCGAACACCGGGGAGCTGTTTTTT	CASSGTGGRANTGELFF	TRBD1	TRBV5-1	TRBJ2-2	-
TGTGCTCGGAGCCGTAGTTGGTCTGGGGCCAACGTCCTGACTTTC	CARSRSWSGANVLTF	-	TRBV30	TRBJ2-6	once
TGCGCCAGTACTCCATCCAGCGGGAGGTACGAGCAGTACTTC	CASTPSSGRYEQYF	TRBD2	TRBV10-2	TRBJ2-7	-
TGTGCCAGCAGTCTCTCCTCCGGGACAGGGGGCGATCAGCCCCAGCATTTT	CASSLSSGTGGDQPQHF	TRBD1	TRBV7-9	TRBJ1-5	few
TGTGCCAGCAGCCCCTCGGGAGGAGGACAAGAGACCCAGTACTTC	CASSPSGGGQETQYF	TRBD2	TRBV5-4	TRBJ2-5	-
TGTGCCAGCAGCCCTGGGACTAGCGTCTACAATGAGCAGTTCTTC	CASSPGTSVYNEQFF	TRBD2	TRBV5-4	TRBJ2-1	-
TGTGCCAGCACTCGGCAAGGAGGCGAGCAGTTCTTC	CASTRQGGEQFF	-	TRBV6-5	TRBJ2-1	-
TGCGCCAGCAGCCAAACCGCCCCGACTAGCGTTGGAGGCACCGGGGAGCTGTTTTTT	CASSQTAPTSVGGTGELFF	TRBD2	TRBV4-1	TRBJ2-2	-
TGTGCCAGCAGTTTAGGTCAGTACGAGCAGTACTTC	CASSLGQYEQYF	-	TRBV28	TRBJ2-7	-
TGTGCCTGGAGTACCCGGGACAGGGTAGGGGCCGGGGAGCTGTTTTTT	CAWSTRDRVGAGELFF	TRBD1	TRBV30	TRBJ2-2	-
TGTGCCAGCAGCCCTGGTCCCCAGGGTAACCCTTATGGCTACACCTTC	CASSPGPQGNPYGYTF	-	TRBV7-6	TRBJ1-2	-
TGTGCCTGGAGTGCTTCACAGGGCGCCTGGGAGCAGTTCTTC	CAWSASQGAWEQFF	-	TRBV30	TRBJ2-1	-
TGTGCCAGCTCACCATGGAGCGGAGGTGAAAAACTGTTTTTT	CASSPWSGGEKLFF	-	TRBV18	TRBJ1-4	few
TGTGCCAGCAGCCCCCCTCCACTAGAGGACGAGCAGTACTTC	CASSPPPLEDEQYF	-	TRBV5-4	TRBJ2-7	-
TGTGCCATCAGTGAGTCAAGCATTTCCCTTAAATCCGGAGATACGCAGTATTTT	CAISESSISLKSGDTQYF	-	TRBV10-3	TRBJ2-3	once
TGTGCCAGCAGCCCAAGGGCGACAGGGAGCGGGGCCAACGTCCTGACTTTC	CASSPRATGSGANVLTF	TRBD1	TRBV5-4	TRBJ2-6	-
TGCGCCAGCAGCCCAACAGTGGGGGGGACCGGGGAGCTGTTTTTT	CASSPTVGGTGELFF	TRBD2	TRBV5-1	TRBJ2-2	-
TGTGCCAGTAGTATTTATAGGGCTAGCGGGACCGGGGAGCTGTTTTTT	CASSIYRASGTGELFF	TRBD2	TRBV19	TRBJ2-2	-
TGTGCCAGCAGCTCGACTAGCGGGAGGAACTATGAGCAGTTCTTC	CASSSTSGRNYEQFF	TRBD2	TRBV7-3	TRBJ2-1	-
TGCGCCAGCAGCCAATTAGCGGGAGGTGCCTACGAGCAGTACTTC	CASSQLAGGAYEQYF	TRBD2	TRBV4-3	TRBJ2-7	many
TGTGCCAGCAGCCGGCCGGGACTAGCACAGTATTTT	CASSRPGLAQYF	TRBD2	TRBV14	TRBJ2-3	once
TGTGCCAGCAGCATTTCACAGGGGTTGGTCTACGAGCAGTACTTC	CASSISQGLVYEQYF	TRBD1	TRBV11-2	TRBJ2-7	-
TGTGCCAGCAGTTTATATGACCCGCGGACTGGGCCCAATGAGCAGTTCTTC	CASSLYDPRTGPNEQFF	-	TRBV28	TRBJ2-1	-
TGCAGCGTTGACAGGGGGAACACCGGGGAGCTGTTTTTT	CSVDRGNTGELFF	-	TRBV29-1	TRBJ2-2	once
TGTGCCATGGCGGACAAGCAAGGCGAAAAACTGTTTTTT	CAMADKQGEKLFF	-	TRBV2	TRBJ1-4	few
TGCACCAGCAGCCCCCGGGAACTACCCATCAATGAGCAGTTCTTC	CTSSPRELPINEQFF	-	TRBV1	TRBJ2-1	few
TGTGCCAGCAGCGTAGTTAGCTTGGGCTACAATGAGCAGTTCTTC	CASSVVSLGYNEQFF	-	TRBV9	TRBJ2-1	-
TGTGCCAGCAACGAAGGAATGGGGGGGACCCAGTACTTC	CASNEGMGGTQYF	-	TRBV7-2	TRBJ2-5	-
TGTGCCAGCAGCAAACAAGAGACCCAGTACTTC	CASSKQETQYF	-	TRBV6-4	TRBJ2-5	-
TGTGCCAGCAGCCCCCGGGACAGGGTTGCCTACGAGCAGTACTTC	CASSPRDRVAYEQYF	TRBD1	TRBV9	TRBJ2-7	-
TGCGCCAGCAGCCAGACGGGACAGGGGGGTTACGAGCAGTACTTC	CASSQTGQGGYEQYF	TRBD1	TRBV4-1	TRBJ2-7	-
TGTGCCAGCAGCCAAGATCTTCTTAGGGGGAACTATGGCTACACCTTC	CASSQDLLRGNYGYTF	-	TRBV14	TRBJ1-2	few
TGTGCCAGCAGCTTAGGTTGGCTTTATGAGCAGTTCTTC	CASSLGWLYEQFF	-	TRBV11-2	TRBJ2-1	-
TGTGCCAGCAGTTTGGACAGGGCCTACAATCAGCCCCAGCATTTT	CASSLDRAYNQPQHF	TRBD1	TRBV6-6	TRBJ1-5	medium-sized
TGTGCCAGCAGTTCCCGTCTGACAGGTGGGAACACTGAAGCTTTCTTT	CASSSRLTGGNTEAFF	-	TRBV27	TRBJ1-1	-
TGTGCCACCAGCAGAGCGGGTATGAGGCACGAGCAGTACTTC	CATSRAGMRHEQYF	-	TRBV15	TRBJ2-7	few
TGCGCCAGCAGCCAGGACAGGGGTCTAGGGGACACTGAAGCTTTCTTT	CASSQDRGLGDTEAFF	TRBD1	TRBV5-1	TRBJ1-1	-
TGTGCCAGCAGATACTCTAGCCTTAAAAGCTCCTACAATGAGCAGTTCTTC	CASRYSSLKSSYNEQFF	-	TRBV5-4	TRBJ2-1	-
TGTGCCACCCTAAGGGGAGGGCCAAGCTACAATGAGCAGTTCTTC	CATLRGGPSYNEQFF	TRBD2	TRBV28	TRBJ2-1	-
TGTGCCAGCAGGGGGACAGCAGAATCCTATGGCTACACCTTC	CASRGTAESYGYTF	TRBD1	TRBV4-2	TRBJ1-2	few
TGCGCCAGCAGCTTGACAGGGAACACTGAAGCTTTCTTT	CASSLTGNTEAFF	-	TRBV5-1	TRBJ1-1	few
TGTGCCAGCAGCTTAGAGCAGGGGGGTTACGAGCAGTACTTC	CASSLEQGGYEQYF	-	TRBV7-2	TRBJ2-7	few
TGTGCCAGCAGTTCTACAGGGGTATCCTACGAGCAGTACTTC	CASSSTGVSYEQYF	TRBD1	TRBV27	TRBJ2-7	-
TGTGCCAGCATTCGAGGACAGGCGCCTGAAGCTTTCTTT	CASIRGQAPEAFF	TRBD1	TRBV28	TRBJ1-1	few